The count of the clone carrying this T cell receptor (beta chain) is one. Antigen: not known. Amplification used 60 Vbeta primers and 13 Jbeta primers. The protocol was immunoSEQ multiplex PCR, while the TCRdb copy is restricted to in-frame clones and leaves out a portion. The sample holds 90,000 to 95,000 clones, around 76% seen once. The data originate from a study of cytomegalovirus exposure and HLA in healthy donors. Trimming cost V 4 bases and J 5 bases, with 25 bases left between them. Germline V gene lookup returns CDR1 LNHDA and CDR2 SQIVND (reference sequence). The CDR3 spans 18 residues. Study findings and constraints: Immune exposure information comprised only CMV serostatus.

The chain recombines TRBV19 with TRBJ2-3, with D possibly being TRBD1 (7 bases). The specimen was PBMCs. The TCR sequence derives from a man aged 30 to 39 in good health and CMV-seronegative. For the CDR3, the DNA is TGTGCCAGTAGTAGGAGGGACAGCCCAACAGGCTTTGAAGATACGCAGTATTTT. This sequence encodes CASSRRDSPTGFEDTQYF.